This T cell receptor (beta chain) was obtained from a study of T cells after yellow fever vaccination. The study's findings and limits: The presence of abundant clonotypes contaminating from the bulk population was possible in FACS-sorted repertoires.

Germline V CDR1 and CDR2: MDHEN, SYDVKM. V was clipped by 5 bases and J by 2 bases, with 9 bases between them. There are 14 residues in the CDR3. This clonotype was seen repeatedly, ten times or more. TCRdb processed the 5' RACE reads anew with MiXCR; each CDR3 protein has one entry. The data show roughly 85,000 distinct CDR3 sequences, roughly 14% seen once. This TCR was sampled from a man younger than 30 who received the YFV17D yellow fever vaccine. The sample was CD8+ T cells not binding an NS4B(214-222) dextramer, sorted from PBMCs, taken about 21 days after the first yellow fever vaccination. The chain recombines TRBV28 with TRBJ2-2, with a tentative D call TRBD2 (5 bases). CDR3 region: CASSLGANTGELFF. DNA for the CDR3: TGTGCCAGCAGTCTGGGAGCAAACACCGGGGAGCTGTTTTTT.